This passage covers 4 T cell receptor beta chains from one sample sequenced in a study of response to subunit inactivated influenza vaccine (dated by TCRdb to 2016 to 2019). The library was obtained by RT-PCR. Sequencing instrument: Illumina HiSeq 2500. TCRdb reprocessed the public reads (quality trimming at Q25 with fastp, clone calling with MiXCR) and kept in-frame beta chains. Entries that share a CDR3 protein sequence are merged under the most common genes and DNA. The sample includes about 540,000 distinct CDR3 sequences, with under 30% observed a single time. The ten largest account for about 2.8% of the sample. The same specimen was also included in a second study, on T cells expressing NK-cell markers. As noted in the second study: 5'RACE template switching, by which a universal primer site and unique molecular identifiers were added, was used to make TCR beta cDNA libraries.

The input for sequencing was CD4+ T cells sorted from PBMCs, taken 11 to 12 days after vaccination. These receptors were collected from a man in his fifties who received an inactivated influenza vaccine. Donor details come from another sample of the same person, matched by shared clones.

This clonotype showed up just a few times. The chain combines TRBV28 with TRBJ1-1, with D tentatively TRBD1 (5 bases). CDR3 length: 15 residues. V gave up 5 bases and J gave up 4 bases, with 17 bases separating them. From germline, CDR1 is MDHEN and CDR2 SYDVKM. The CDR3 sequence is CASSPSGTSFTEAFF. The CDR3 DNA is TGTGCCAGCAGTCCATCAGGGACCTCCTTCACTGAAGCTTTCTTT. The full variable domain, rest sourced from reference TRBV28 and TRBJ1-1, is DVKVTQSSRYLVKRTGEKVFLECVQDMDHENMFWYRQDPGLGLRLIYFSYDVKMKEKGDIPEGYSVSREKKERFSLILESASTNQTSMYLCASSPSGTSFTEAFFGQGTRLTVV.

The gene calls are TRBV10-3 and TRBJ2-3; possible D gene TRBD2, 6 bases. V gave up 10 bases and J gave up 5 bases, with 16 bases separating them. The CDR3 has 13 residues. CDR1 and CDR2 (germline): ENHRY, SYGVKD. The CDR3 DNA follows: TGTGCCACTCTTGGGGGGATTTTAGATACGCAGTATTTT. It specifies CATLGGILDTQYF.

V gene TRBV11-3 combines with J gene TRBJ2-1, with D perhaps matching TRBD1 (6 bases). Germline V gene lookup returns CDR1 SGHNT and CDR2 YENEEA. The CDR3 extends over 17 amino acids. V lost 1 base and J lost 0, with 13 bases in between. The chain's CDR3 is CASSLGARGSSYNEQFF. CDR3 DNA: TGTGCCAGCAGCTTAGGAGCCAGGGGAAGCTCCTACAATGAGCAGTTCTTC. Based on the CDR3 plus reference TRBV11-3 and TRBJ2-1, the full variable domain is EAGVVQSPRYKIIEKKQPVAFWCNPISGHNTLYWYLQNLGQGPELLIRYENEEAVDDSQLPKDRFSAERLKGVDSTLKIQPAELGDSAVYLCASSLGARGSSYNEQFFGPGTRLTVL.

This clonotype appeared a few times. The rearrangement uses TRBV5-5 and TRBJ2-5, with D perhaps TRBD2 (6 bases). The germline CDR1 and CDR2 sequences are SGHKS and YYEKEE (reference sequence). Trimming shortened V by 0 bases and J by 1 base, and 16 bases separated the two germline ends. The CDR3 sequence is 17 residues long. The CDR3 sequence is CASSLGWGGTVQETQYF. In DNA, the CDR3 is TGTGCCAGCAGCTTGGGGTGGGGCGGGACCGTCCAAGAGACCCAGTACTTC.